This is a list of T cell receptor beta chains from one sample in a study of human T cells and chemical hapten exposure. TCRdb fed the RACE reads into MiXCR, producing one record per CDR3 protein. The sample lists 45,000 to 60,000 distinct CDR3 sequences, 9.3% occurring once. The sequencing used whole blood, collected in connection with sensitization to the hapten diphenylcyclopropenone (DPC). These receptor sequences come from a woman between 40 and 50 years old with alopecia areata. Some clones in this sample may be carry-over from other donors' samples. The CDR3 runs from the conserved cysteine through the conserved F or W. The D gene is left open where the match is weak. Clone sizes are given selectively: once, few, many, or a class where the clone is expanded.

clone_size	d_call	v_call	j_call	cdr3_aa	cdr3_nt
many	-	TRBV29-1	TRBJ2-2	CSVTRNTGELFF	TGCAGCGTGACACGGAACACCGGGGAGCTGTTTTTT
-	-	TRBV20-1	TRBJ2-5	CSAGDSGLPQETQYF	TGCAGTGCTGGAGACAGCGGGTTACCGCAAGAGACCCAGTACTTC
many	TRBD1	TRBV20-1	TRBJ1-1	CSARRTGTGTTEAFF	TGCAGTGCTAGAAGAACCGGGACAGGGACCACTGAAGCTTTCTTT
many	-	TRBV20-1	TRBJ2-7	CSASDLSYEQYF	TGCAGTGCTTCTGACCTCTCCTACGAGCAGTACTTC
many	TRBD1	TRBV7-8	TRBJ1-2	CASSLGPGGYGYTF	TGTGCCAGCAGCTTAGGTCCAGGGGGGTATGGCTACACCTTC
few	TRBD2	TRBV24-1	TRBJ2-3	CATSDPRGGTDTQYF	TGTGCCACCAGTGATCCGCGGGGGGGCACAGATACGCAGTATTTT
many	TRBD1	TRBV19	TRBJ2-7	CASSTRQGAREQYF	TGTGCCAGTAGTACCCGACAGGGGGCACGGGAGCAGTACTTC
few	-	TRBV19	TRBJ2-3	CASRPTGVDTQYF	TGTGCCAGTCGCCCCACCGGGGTAGATACGCAGTATTTT
many	TRBD2	TRBV14	TRBJ2-2	CASSQPGLAQTGELFF	TGTGCCAGCAGCCAACCGGGACTAGCCCAGACCGGGGAGCTGTTTTTT
-	-	TRBV7-2	TRBJ1-1	CASSLNREAFF	TGTGCCAGCAGCTTAAATCGTGAAGCTTTCTTT
-	TRBD1	TRBV20-1	TRBJ1-2	CSARGQAYYGYTF	TGCAGTGCTAGGGGACAGGCCTACTATGGCTACACCTTC
-	-	TRBV3-1	TRBJ2-1	CASSHGGQYNEQFF	TGTGCCAGCAGCCATGGCGGACAGTACAATGAGCAGTTCTTC
many	TRBD1	TRBV6-5	TRBJ2-7	CASSAGTGVQYEQYF	TGTGCCAGCAGTGCCGGGACAGGGGTTCAATACGAGCAGTACTTC
-	-	TRBV12-3/TRBV12-4	TRBJ2-7	CASSLAGPDYEQYF	TGTGCCAGCAGTTTAGCGGGGCCAGACTACGAGCAGTACTTC